The 13 T cell receptor beta chains below were found in one sample sequenced in a study of blood T cells in healthy people across ages. Then a second PCR, running roughly 7 to 12 cycles, was carried out with a sample-barcoded 5' primer and a J-beta primer mix. MiXCR was run by TCRdb on the 5' RACE reads, yielding one entry per CDR3 protein. The data hold around 790,000 distinct CDR3 sequences, with around 43% observed a single time. The sequencing input was blood. The receptor source for this set is a man aged 55 to 70 in good health.

The rearrangement joins TRBV28 to TRBJ1-1; possible D gene TRBD1, 5 bases. The germline CDR1 and CDR2 sequences are MDHEN and SYDVKM. V lost 5 bases and J 6 bases, leaving 10 bases between the germline ends. The CDR3 totals 12 residues. The CDR3: CASSPDSSEAFF. DNA of the CDR3: TGTGCCAGCAGTCCCGACAGCTCTGAAGCTTTCTTT. The full variable domain, rest sourced from reference TRBV28 and TRBJ1-1, is DVKVTQSSRYLVKRTGEKVFLECVQDMDHENMFWYRQDPGLGLRLIYFSYDVKMKEKGDIPEGYSVSREKKERFSLILESASTNQTSMYLCASSPDSSEAFFGQGTRLTVV.

The chain combines TRBV28 with TRBJ1-1, with D unresolved. Germline CDR1 reads MDHEN; CDR2 reads SYDVKM. V was cut by 5 bases and J by 8 bases, with 12 bases left in between. The CDR3 contains 12 residues. Written as DNA, the CDR3 is TGTGCCAGCAGTCTCGCCAGGCTAGAAGCTTTCTTT. Translated: CASSLARLEAFF.

This chain connects TRBV11-3 to TRBJ2-6; D is unclear. The CDR3 is made up of 18 amino acids. Trimming left V 3 bases short and J 0 bases short, with 15 bases between. Per germline, CDR1 SGHNT and CDR2 YENEEA. In DNA, the CDR3 is TGTGCCAGCAGCTTTTGGTGGCAGGCTCGCTCTGGGGCCAACGTCCTGACTTTC. Translation: CASSFWWQARSGANVLTF. The full variable domain, its missing parts supplied by reference TRBV11-3 and TRBJ2-6, is EAGVVQSPRYKIIEKKQPVAFWCNPISGHNTLYWYLQNLGQGPELLIRYENEEAVDDSQLPKDRFSAERLKGVDSTLKIQPAELGDSAVYLCASSFWWQARSGANVLTFGAGSRLTVL.

This clonotype was found a few times. The rearrangement links TRBV14 to TRBJ1-2; D remains unclear. The CDR3 has 12 residues. CDR1 is SGHDN, CDR2 FVKESK, per germline. V lost 6 bases and J lost 9, with 14 bases in between. CDR3: CASRVTGSSYTF. CDR3 DNA sequence: TGTGCCAGCAGGGTGACGGGGAGCAGCTACACCTTC.

The chain joins TRBV30 to TRBJ2-7; D possibly corresponds to TRBD2 (7 bases). Germline V gene lookup returns CDR1 GTSNPN and CDR2 SVGIG (reference sequence). The CDR3 is 14 amino acids. Trimming took 4 bases from V and 7 from J, leaving 20 bases between them. CDR3 sequence (DNA): TGTGCCTGGAACCTCGGGGGGCTTTTCAATGAGCAGTACTTC. It encodes CAWNLGGLFNEQYF.

V and J are TRBV15 and TRBJ2-5; no clear D gene. V lost 2 bases and J 5 bases, leaving 6 bases between the germline ends. From germline, CDR1 is LNHNV and CDR2 YYDKDF (reference sequence). The CDR3 covers 12 residues. CDR3 DNA: TGTGCCACCAGCAGAAAAGGGGAGACCCAGTACTTC. Residues: CATSRKGETQYF.

The rearrangement joins TRBV5-1 to TRBJ2-5, with 15 bases identical to TRBD2. This CDR3 contains 16 residues. J lost 5 bases, V lost 2 bases, and 4 bases had no gene match. In germline, CDR1 is SGHRS, CDR2 YFSETQ. The CDR3: CASSFGTSGGLETQYF. The CDR3 DNA sequence: TGCGCCAGCAGCTTCGGGACTAGCGGGGGGTTGGAGACCCAGTACTTC.

This clonotype was counted between two and nine times. The chain carries TRBV18 and TRBJ2-1, with D possibly called TRBD1 or TRBD2 (6 bases each). Germline CDR1 KGHSH, CDR2 LQKENI. V was pared by 3 bases and J by 6 bases, with 15 bases between. There are 15 residues in the CDR3. The CDR3 nucleotides are TGTGCCAGCTCACCCCCGGGGGCACGGCTCAATGAGCAGTTCTTC. Protein sequence: CASSPPGARLNEQFF.

The J gene is TRBJ2-1, the V gene TRBV20-1, with D possibly matching TRBD2 (6 bases). The last part of the DNA fits TRBJ2-7 better; the J call may be wrong. The CDR3 is 15 residues long. Per the germline V gene, CDR1 is DFQATT and CDR2 is SNEGSKA (reference sequence). CDR3 coding DNA: TGCAGTGCTAGAGTTATGACTAGTTCCTACAATGAGCAGTACTTC. It translates to CSARVMTSSYNEQYF.

Turning to this clonotype: A read error may produce the germline difference seen at one junction end. The chain has TRBV7-2 and TRBJ1-2; 10 bases match TRBD1. Looked up from germline, CDR1 is SGHTA and CDR2 is FQGNSA. The CDR3 totals 15 residues. Written as DNA, the CDR3 is TGTGCCTGCAGCTCACGGACAGGGGGGCTTAATGGCTACACCTTC. Amino acids: CACSSRTGGLNGYTF.

This sequence joins TRBV7-2 and TRBJ1-6; D perhaps matches TRBD1 (6 bases). Germline assignment: CDR1 SGHTA and CDR2 FQGNSA. Trimming left V 4 bases short and J 3 bases short, with 13 bases between. The CDR3 runs 16 residues. The DNA for the CDR3 is TGTGCCAGCAGCTCAGGGGACACTATCTATAATTCACCCCTCCACTTT. Protein: CASSSGDTIYNSPLHF. Supplemented by reference TRBV7-2 and TRBJ1-6, the full variable domain reads GAGVSQSPSNKVTEKGKDVELRCDPISGHTALYWYRQSLGQGLEFLIYFQGNSAPDKSGLPSDRFSAERTGGSVSTLTIQRTQQEDSAVYLCASSSGDTIYNSPLHFGNGTRLTVT.

The V and J genes are TRBV7-8 and TRBJ1-1; a weak D match, TRBD1 (5 bases). V dropped 7 bases and J dropped 1 base, with 16 bases sitting between them. Germline V gene sequence: CDR1 SGHVS, CDR2 FQNEAQ. The CDR3 runs 15 residues. CDR3: CASTHGAGGNTEAFF. DNA for the CDR3: TGTGCCAGCACCCACGGGGCGGGTGGGAACACTGAAGCTTTCTTT.

V gene TRBV7-3 combines with J gene TRBJ2-3; D is undetermined. This CDR3 has 15 amino acids. Germline V gives CDR1 SGHTA, CDR2 FQGTGA. Deletions cut 2 bases from V and 4 bases from J, with 13 bases between. CDR3 DNA sequence: TGTGCCAGCAGCTTATCCTCCAAGGTTGCAGATACGCAGTATTTT. Translated: CASSLSSKVADTQYF.